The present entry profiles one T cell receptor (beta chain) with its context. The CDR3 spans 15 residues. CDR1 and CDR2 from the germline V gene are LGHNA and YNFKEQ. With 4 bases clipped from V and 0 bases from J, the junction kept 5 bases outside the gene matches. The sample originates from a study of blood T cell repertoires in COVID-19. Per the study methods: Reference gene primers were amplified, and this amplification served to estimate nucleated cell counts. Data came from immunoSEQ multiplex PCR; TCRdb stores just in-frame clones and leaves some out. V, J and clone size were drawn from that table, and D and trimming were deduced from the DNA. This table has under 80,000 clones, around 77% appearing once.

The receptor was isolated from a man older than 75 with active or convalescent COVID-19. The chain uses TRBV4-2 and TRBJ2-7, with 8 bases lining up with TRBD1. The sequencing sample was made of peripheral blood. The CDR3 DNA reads TGTGCCAGCAGCCCGGGACAGGTAAACTCCTACGAGCAGTACTTC. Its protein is CASSPGQVNSYEQYF.